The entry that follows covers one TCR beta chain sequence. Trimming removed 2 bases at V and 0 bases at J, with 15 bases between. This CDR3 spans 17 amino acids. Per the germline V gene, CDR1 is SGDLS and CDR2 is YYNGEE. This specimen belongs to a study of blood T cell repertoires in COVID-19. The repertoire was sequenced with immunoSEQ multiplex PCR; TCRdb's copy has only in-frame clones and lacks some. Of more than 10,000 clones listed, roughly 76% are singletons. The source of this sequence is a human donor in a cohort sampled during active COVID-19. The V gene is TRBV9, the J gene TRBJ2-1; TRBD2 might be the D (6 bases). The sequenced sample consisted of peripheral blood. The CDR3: CASSVVGAGISYNEQFF. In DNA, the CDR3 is TGTGCCAGCAGCGTTGTTGGAGCGGGCATCTCCTACAATGAGCAGTTCTTC.